This T cell receptor beta chain stems from a study of shared clonotypes between healthy human individuals. Some clones are missing from TCRdb's copy, which holds only in-frame ones; the method was immunoSEQ multiplex PCR. Here the sample spans approximately 340,000 clones, around 74% being singletons. V lost 2 bases and J lost 6; bases outside the gene matches: 7. This CDR3 has 14 residues. CDR1 and CDR2 (germline): LNHDA, SQIVND (reference sequence). The sequencing sample was made of memory CD4+ T cells sorted from blood. The subset denotes: CD45RA-negative fraction. V is TRBV19 and J is TRBJ2-7, with 7 bases that match TRBD2. The TCR was taken from a man aged 25 to 40 in good health. The CDR3 DNA is TGTGCCAGTAGTATAATTTTGGCGGGAGTCGAGCAGTACTTC. Translating gives CASSIILAGVEQYF.